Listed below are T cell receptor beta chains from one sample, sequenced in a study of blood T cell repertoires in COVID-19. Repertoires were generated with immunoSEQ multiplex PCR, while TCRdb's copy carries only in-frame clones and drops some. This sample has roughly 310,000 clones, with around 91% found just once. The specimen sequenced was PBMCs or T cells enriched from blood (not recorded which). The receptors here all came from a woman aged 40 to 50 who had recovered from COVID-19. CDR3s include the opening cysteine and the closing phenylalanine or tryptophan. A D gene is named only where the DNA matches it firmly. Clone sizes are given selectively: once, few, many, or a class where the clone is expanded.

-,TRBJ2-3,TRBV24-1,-,CATSPPRALGTDTQYF,TGTGCCACCAGCCCCCCCAGGGCTTTGGGCACAGATACGCAGTATTTT
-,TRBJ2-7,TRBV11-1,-,CASSLERLLVGEQYF,TGTGCCAGCAGCTTAGAACGACTATTAGTAGGAGAGCAGTACTTC
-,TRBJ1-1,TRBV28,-,CASSRGGAFF,TGTGCCAGCAGTCGGGGGGGCGCTTTCTTT
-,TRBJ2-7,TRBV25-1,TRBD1,CASSEPGQSYEQYF,TGTGCCAGCAGTGAACCGGGACAGAGTTACGAGCAGTACTTC
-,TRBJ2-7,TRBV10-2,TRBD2,CASSGLAGVSSTGEQYF,TGCGCCAGCAGTGGACTAGCGGGGGTCAGCTCGACGGGGGAGCAGTACTTC
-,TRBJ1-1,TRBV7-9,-,CASSGRGNTEAFF,TGTGCCAGCAGCGGCAGGGGGAACACTGAAGCTTTCTTT
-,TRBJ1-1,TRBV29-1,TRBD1,CSVELQGSIEAFF,TGCAGCGTTGAACTACAGGGGTCGATTGAAGCTTTCTTT
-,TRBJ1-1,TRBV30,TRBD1,CASPGQGNTEAFF,TGTGCCTCCCCGGGACAGGGGAACACTGAAGCTTTCTTT
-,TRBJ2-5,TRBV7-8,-,CASSSHTSQVIQETQYF,TGTGCCAGCAGCTCGCATACTTCACAGGTTATCCAAGAGACCCAGTACTTC
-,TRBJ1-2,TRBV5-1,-,CASSEGTQNYGYTF,TGCGCCAGCAGCGAGGGGACACAGAACTATGGCTACACCTTC
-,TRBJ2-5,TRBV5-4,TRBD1,CASSLDTGGWETQYF,TGTGCCAGCAGCTTAGACACAGGGGGCTGGGAGACCCAGTACTTC
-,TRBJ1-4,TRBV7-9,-,CASSSRVTNEKLFF,TGTGCCAGCAGCTCCAGGGTGACTAATGAAAAACTGTTTTTT
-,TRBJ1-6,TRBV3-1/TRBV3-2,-,CASATGGRSSYNSPLHF,TGTGCCAGCGCCACCGGCGGCAGAAGCTCCTATAATTCACCCCTCCACTTT
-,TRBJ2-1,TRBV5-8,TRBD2,CASSSTGTSGIYEQFF,TGTGCCAGCAGCTCCACCGGGACTAGCGGGATCTATGAGCAGTTCTTC
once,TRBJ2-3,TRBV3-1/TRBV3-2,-,CASSPRGVGSTDTQYF,TGTGCCAGCAGCCCTAGAGGAGTCGGGAGCACAGATACGCAGTATTTT
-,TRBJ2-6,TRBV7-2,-,CASSLGSGANVLTF,TGTGCCAGCAGCTTAGGGAGCGGGGCCAACGTCCTGACTTTC
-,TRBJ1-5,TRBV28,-,CASSLISQPQHF,TGTGCCAGCTCCCTTATTTCTCAGCCCCAGCATTTT
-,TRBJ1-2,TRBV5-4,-,CASSPGGENYGYTF,TGTGCCAGCAGCCCCGGCGGGGAAAACTATGGCTACACCTTC
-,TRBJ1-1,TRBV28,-,CASSYLLSRGGYTEAFF,TGTGCCAGCAGTTACCTGCTCAGTAGGGGTGGGTACACTGAAGCTTTCTTT
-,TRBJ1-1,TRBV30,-,CAWSVAYEAFF,TGTGCCTGGAGTGTGGCTTATGAAGCTTTCTTT
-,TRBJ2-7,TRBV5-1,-,CASSLRQPAYEQYF,TGCGCCAGCAGCTTACGACAGCCTGCCTACGAGCAGTACTTC
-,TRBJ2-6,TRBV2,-,CASSFDGAGANVLTF,TGTGCCAGCAGCTTCGACGGGGCTGGGGCCAACGTCCTGACTTTC
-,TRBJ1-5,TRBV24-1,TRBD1,CATSDSGGRDNQPQHF,TGTGCCACCAGCGACTCAGGGGGCAGGGACAATCAGCCCCAGCATTTT
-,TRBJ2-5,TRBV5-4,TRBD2,CASSLPSGGGETQYF,TGTGCCAGCAGCCTACCTAGCGGGGGGGGAGAGACCCAGTACTTC
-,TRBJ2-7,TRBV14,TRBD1,CASSPRQGGSYEQYF,TGTGCCAGCAGCCCCCGACAGGGGGGGTCCTACGAGCAGTACTTC
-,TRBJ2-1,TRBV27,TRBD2,CASSWEGSSYNEQFF,TGTGCCAGCAGTTGGGAGGGGAGCTCCTACAATGAGCAGTTCTTC
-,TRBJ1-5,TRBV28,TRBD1,CATFTPGTGESQPQHF,TGTGCCACCTTTACTCCAGGGACAGGGGAGTCTCAGCCCCAGCATTTT
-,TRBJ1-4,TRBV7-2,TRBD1,CASSLGQGPNEKLFF,TGTGCCAGCAGCTTAGGACAGGGCCCTAATGAAAAACTGTTTTTT
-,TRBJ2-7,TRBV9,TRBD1,CASSPGTGGDYEQYF,TGTGCCAGCAGCCCCGGGACAGGGGGCGACTACGAGCAGTACTTC
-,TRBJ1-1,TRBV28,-,CASRPPSVNTEAFF,TGTGCCAGCAGACCTCCCTCGGTGAACACTGAAGCTTTCTTT
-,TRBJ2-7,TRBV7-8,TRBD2,CASSRSPSGSSYEQYF,TGTGCCAGCAGCCGATCGCCTAGCGGGAGCTCCTACGAGCAGTACTTC
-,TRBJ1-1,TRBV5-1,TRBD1,CASSMQGAGNTEAFF,TGCGCCAGCAGCATGCAGGGGGCTGGGAACACTGAAGCTTTCTTT
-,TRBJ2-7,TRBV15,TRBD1,CATSSRDRASYEQYF,TGTGCCACCAGCAGCCGGGACAGGGCCTCCTACGAGCAGTACTTC
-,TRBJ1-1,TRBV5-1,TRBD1,CASSQRQGVNTEAFF,TGCGCCAGCAGCCAAAGACAGGGGGTGAACACTGAAGCTTTCTTT
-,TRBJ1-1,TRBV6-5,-,CASSSSGTEAFF,TGTGCCAGCAGTTCATCGGGCACTGAAGCTTTCTTT
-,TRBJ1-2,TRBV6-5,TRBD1,CASSSWTGSNYGYTF,TGTGCCAGCAGTTCCTGGACAGGGTCTAACTATGGCTACACCTTC
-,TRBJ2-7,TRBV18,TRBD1,CASSEGVKGAEQYF,TGTGCCTCCTCCGAAGGTGTCAAGGGGGCCGAGCAGTACTTC
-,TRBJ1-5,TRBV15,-,CATSRQGYQNQPQHF,TGTGCCACCAGCAGACAGGGCTACCAGAATCAGCCCCAGCATTTT
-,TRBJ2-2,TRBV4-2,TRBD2,CASSPLWTSGNYANTGELFF,TGTGCCAGCAGCCCGTTATGGACTAGCGGGAACTACGCGAACACCGGGGAGCTGTTTTTT
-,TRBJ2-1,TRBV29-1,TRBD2,CSVGLFTSGSGLGEQFF,TGCAGCGTTGGTTTATTTACTAGCGGGAGTGGGTTGGGTGAGCAGTTCTTC
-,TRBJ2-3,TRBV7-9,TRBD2,CATQRGSGSTDTQYF,TGTGCCACCCAGCGGGGTAGCGGTAGCACAGATACGCAGTATTTT
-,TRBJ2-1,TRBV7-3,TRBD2,CASSLGGGNEQFF,TGTGCCAGCAGCCTGGGCGGGGGAAATGAGCAGTTCTTC
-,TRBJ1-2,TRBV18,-,CASSQGRRGYYGYTF,TGTGCCAGCTCACAAGGACGGAGGGGATACTATGGCTACACCTTC
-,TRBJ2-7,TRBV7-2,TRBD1,CASSLRQGAGEQYF,TGTGCCAGCAGCTTAAGGCAGGGGGCCGGCGAGCAGTACTTC
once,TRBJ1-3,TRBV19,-,CASSIGHSTSGNTIYF,TGTGCCAGTAGTATAGGGCACAGCACCTCTGGAAACACCATATATTTT
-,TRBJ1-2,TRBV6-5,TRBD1,CASRKDRDQYGYTF,TGTGCCAGCAGAAAAGACAGGGACCAGTATGGCTACACCTTC
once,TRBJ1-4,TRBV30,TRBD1,CAWSGTGTGIHRGSGKLFF,TGTGCCTGGAGCGGTACCGGGACAGGGATCCATCGAGGATCAGGAAAACTGTTTTTT
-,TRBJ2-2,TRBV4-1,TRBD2,CASRGLAVNTGELFF,TGCGCCAGCAGGGGACTAGCGGTGAACACCGGGGAGCTGTTTTTT
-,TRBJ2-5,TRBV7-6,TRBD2,CASSPRTSGGETQYF,TGTGCCAGCAGCCCCCGGACTAGCGGGGGGGAGACCCAGTACTTC
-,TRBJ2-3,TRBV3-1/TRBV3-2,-,CASSPPGTDTQYF,TGTGCCAGCAGCCCCCCAGGGACAGATACGCAGTATTTT
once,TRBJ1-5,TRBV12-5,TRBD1,CASGPGTADRPQHF,TGTGCTAGTGGACCCGGGACAGCCGATCGACCCCAGCATTTT
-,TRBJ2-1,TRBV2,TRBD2,CASTASGYNEQFF,TGTGCCAGCACGGCTAGCGGATACAATGAGCAGTTCTTC